Below, 5 T cell receptor beta chains from the same sample are listed, as sequenced in a study of blood T cell repertoires in COVID-19. Only in-frame clones appear in the TCRdb table, and some are missing; sequencing was by immunoSEQ multiplex PCR. The sample lists 55,000 to 65,000 clones, 79% seen once, with roughly 3.2% in the top ten. Source material: peripheral blood. These receptor sequences come from a man aged 55 to 69 with acute or convalescent COVID-19.

Of note for this clone: Within the sample, other DNA sequences also encode this same CDR3. This chain connects TRBV6-5 to TRBJ2-3, with 9 bases that match TRBD2. The junction had 2 bases not matched to a gene; V was cut back by 0 bases and J by 1 base. From germline, CDR1 is MNHEY and CDR2 SVGAGI. The CDR3 extends over 16 amino acids. In nucleotides, the CDR3 is TGTGCCAGCAGTTACTCGATAGCGGGGGGCACAGATACGCAGTATTTT. It is translated as CASSYSIAGGTDTQYF.

This clone was picked up one time. V and J are TRBV7-6 and TRBJ2-6; D possibly corresponds to TRBD1 (5 bases). Trimming stripped 5 bases from V and 0 bases from J, with 11 bases between. The CDR3 sequence is 16 residues long. CDR1 is SGHVS and CDR2 is FNYEAQ in the germline V gene. This chain's CDR3 is CASSPTVLSGANVLTF. The CDR3 region has the DNA TGTGCCAGCAGCCCGACAGTCCTCTCTGGGGCCAACGTCCTGACTTTC.

This CDR3 is CASWGKGTDTQYF. The DNA of the CDR3 is TGTGCCAGTTGGGGCAAGGGCACAGATACGCAGTATTTT. This rearrangement joins TRBV6-5 to TRBJ2-3, with D maybe TRBD1 (5 bases). The CDR3 is made up of 13 amino acids. Looked up from germline, CDR1 is MNHEY and CDR2 is SVGAGI. V was clipped by 9 bases and J by 1 base, with 11 bases between them.

CDR3 residues: CASSRGAEAFF. CDR3 nucleotide sequence: TGTGCCAGCAGCCGTGGAGCTGAAGCTTTCTTT. J is TRBJ1-1 and V is TRBV11-3, with D uncertain. The CDR3 loop spans 11 amino acids. V was shortened by 5 bases and J by 6 bases, with 7 bases between the two germline ends. Germline assignment: CDR1 SGHNT and CDR2 YENEEA.

CDR3 residues: CATSDAGDGYGYTF. The CDR3 DNA follows: TGTGCCACCAGTGATGCGGGGGACGGCTATGGCTACACCTTC. The chain employs TRBV24-1 and TRBJ1-2; D is perhaps TRBD1 (5 bases). The CDR3 spans 14 residues. The germline gives CDR1 KGHDR, CDR2 SFDVKD. Trimming stripped 3 bases from V and 4 bases from J, with 11 bases between.